This T cell receptor beta chain appears in the sequencing data of a study of Ad26.COV2.S vaccination and SARS-CoV-2 variants. Study-level information: In the study, Ad26.COV2.S was injected intramuscularly once, or twice 56 days apart. Study-level findings and limits: Breadth, reportedly substantial, characterized the spike-specific CD8+ and CD4+ T cell responses after vaccination. Whether participants received vaccine or placebo, their non-spike TCR breadth was similar.

CDR1 and CDR2 (germline): SNHLY, FYNNEI. This CDR3 contains 14 residues. V was clipped by 8 bases and J by 2 bases, with 13 bases between them. The repertoire was sequenced with immunoSEQ multiplex PCR; TCRdb's copy has only in-frame clones and lacks some. The sample shows 300,000 to 350,000 clones, roughly 90% of them seen only once. A remark on this clone: The antigen is unknown.

The treatment is: some 19 received Ad26.COV2.S at low or high dose, single or two shots; roughly five received placebo; per-sample allocation not given. Day 63 following the first vaccine or placebo injection was when the samples were taken. Wuhan-strain spike was delivered by a replication-incompetent Ad26 vector. The sample here was peripheral blood, taken in a trial of Ad26.COV2.S vaccine versus placebo. The clonotype comes from a person aged 18 to 59 who received the Ad26.COV2.S COVID-19 vaccine or a placebo. The genes are TRBV2 and TRBJ1-3; D not certain. CDR3 nucleotide sequence: TGTGCCAGCTCAAGAGGGCAACCTGGAAACACCATATATTTT. It is translated as CASSRGQPGNTIYF.